Sequencing of this TCR beta chain was carried out in a study of T cell responses to AZD1222 COVID-19 vaccine (dated by TCRdb to the early 2020s). Regarding the complete study: Because spike-specific TCR depth and breadth did not differ between the two schedules, AZD1222 recipients who got a second dose at roughly 4 weeks were pooled with those who got a second dose at roughly 12 weeks. A total of about 230 trial participants underwent TCR sequencing, of whom 200 to 220 received two doses of AZD1222 and about 25 received two doses of the MenACWY control vaccine. Trial participants were enrolled by age into 18-55, 56-69 and 70-plus year subgroups, with about 150, 27 and 61 TCR-sequenced participants respectively. Here is what the overall study found, with its caveats: Conclusions about previously exposed vaccinees were limited because only 6 or 7 AZD1222 recipients were SARS-CoV-2 seropositive at baseline. After two AZD1222 doses, spike-specific TCR breadth and depth were significantly higher than at day 0 and than in MenACWY recipients. Participants were mostly white British, with more females than males. The authors suggested clonal diversity may have been underestimated. The 56-69-year group was small, and its depth increase did not reach significance, likely because of low power. The whole spike protein was spanned by vaccine-associated CD4 TCRs, and dominant responses were seen in regions 160-218 and 743-854. No day 14 peak-response samples were available, so repertoires were characterized only after the peak T cell response. Reportedly, close to half of the unique spike-specific TCRs recognized epitopes lying outside the regions that are mutated in the B.1.351 and B.1.1.7 variants.

The time point label, read with the paper, signifies: baseline before first vaccination. Vaccinee samples came from UK trials COV001 and COV002, including a single-blind randomized controlled phase 2/3 trial of AZD1222 (ChAdOx1 nCoV-19) in healthy adults. For TCRbeta chain sequencing, PBMC samples were collected from trial participants at day 0 and at day 28 after the second dose. The CDR3 regions of human TCRbeta chains were subjected to immunosequencing. From the authors' description of their analysis: TCRs in the repertoires were compared against a reference library of SARS-CoV-2-specific TCRs that had been generated with the MIRA antigen-specificity platform. Breadth was defined as the fraction of unique TCRs that were SARS-CoV-2-associated, and depth was defined as the fraction of total T cells that were SARS-CoV-2-associated. Each spike-specific TCR was assigned to its reactive spike region and to a CD4 or CD8 class using the MIRA data. Log10-transformed breadth and depth values were compared by one-way ANOVA with Sidak's multiple comparisons tests. The table comes from immuneACCESS by way of TCRdb, which keeps in-frame sequences with V and J called. Part of the clones is missing from these tables; in studies checked, under half for an unresolved V gene and the rest for unknown reasons. V, J and clone size derive from that table, while D and trimming were established from the DNA sequence. The sample table records about 99,000 clones; approximately 90% of these occur just once. The ten biggest clones cover roughly a sixth of the sample.

For this clone: There is no known antigen for this receptor. No per-base quality is available; no much larger clone lies one base away.

This sequence originates from an adult in good health. The sample was peripheral blood, taken on day 0 of AZD1222 vaccination.

CDR3 sequence: CASSLKQVLRPGQPQHF. At the DNA level, the sequence is TGTGCCAGCAGCTTGAAACAGGTCCTCCGACCAGGTCAGCCCCAGCATTTT. This receptor chain uses TRBV5-5 and TRBJ1-5; the D gene is perhaps TRBD1, from 5 matching bases. V loses 1 base of germline sequence and J loses 6 bases, and the interval between the two ends is 20 bases. As encoded in the germline V gene (reference sequence), CDR1 is SGHKS while CDR2 is YYEKEE. The CDR3 goes from the cysteine to the phenylalanine over 17 residues. This entry keeps only the CDR3 DNA: 51 bases, framed from base 1.